This note documents a single TCR beta chain sequence. This CDR3 has 13 residues. V was trimmed by 4 bases and J by 6 bases, leaving 9 bases between them. From germline, CDR1 is SEHNR and CDR2 FQNEAQ (reference sequence). This entry belongs to a study of control samples from healthy donors and cancer patients. The method was immunoSEQ multiplex PCR; TCRdb's version includes in-frame clones alone and lacks a portion of them. The sample holds 150,000 to 200,000 clones; about 90% are singletons and the top ten take 1.7%. The receptor comes from a man aged 18 to 29 in good health. Sequencing was performed on blood. This rearrangement joins TRBV7-9 to TRBJ2-2; D is undetermined. This chain's CDR3 is CASSSYLAGELFF. In DNA, the CDR3 is TGTGCCAGCAGCTCCTATCTGGCCGGGGAGCTGTTTTTT.